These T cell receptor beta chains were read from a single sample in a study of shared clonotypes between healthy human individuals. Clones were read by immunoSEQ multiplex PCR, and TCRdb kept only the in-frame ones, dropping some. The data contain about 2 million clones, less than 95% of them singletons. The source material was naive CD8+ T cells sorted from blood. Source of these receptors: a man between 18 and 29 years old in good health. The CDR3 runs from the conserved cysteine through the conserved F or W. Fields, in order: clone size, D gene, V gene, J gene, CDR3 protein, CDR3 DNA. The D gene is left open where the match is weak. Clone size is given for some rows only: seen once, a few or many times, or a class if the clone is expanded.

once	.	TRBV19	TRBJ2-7	CASSARQVLSGEQYF	TGTGCCAGTAGTGCCAGACAGGTTCTGTCTGGGGAGCAGTACTTC
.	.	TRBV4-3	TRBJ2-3	CASSQEPGGDSTDTQYF	TGCGCCAGCAGCCAAGAACCTGGGGGAGATAGCACAGATACGCAGTATTTT
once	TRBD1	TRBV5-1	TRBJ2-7	CASSYDGTGIEQYF	TGCGCCAGCAGTTACGACGGGACAGGGATCGAGCAGTACTTC
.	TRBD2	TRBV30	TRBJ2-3	CAWSQLAGATDTQYF	TGTGCCTGGAGCCAACTAGCGGGAGCTACAGATACGCAGTATTTT
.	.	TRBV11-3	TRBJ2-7	CASSGDPSYEQYF	TGTGCCAGCAGCGGGGACCCCTCCTACGAGCAGTACTTC
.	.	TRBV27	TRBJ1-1	CASSLDREEATEAFF	TGTGCCAGCAGTTTAGACCGGGAGGAAGCCACTGAAGCTTTCTTT
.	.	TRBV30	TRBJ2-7	CAWSLGPGEQYF	TGTGCCTGGAGTCTCGGACCAGGGGAGCAGTACTTC
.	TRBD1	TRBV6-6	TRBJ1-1	CASSSDRGTEAFF	TGTGCCAGCAGTTCGGACAGGGGAACTGAAGCTTTCTTT
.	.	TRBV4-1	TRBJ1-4	CASSQGYGGNEKLFF	TGCGCCAGCAGCCAAGGTTACGGAGGTAATGAAAAACTGTTTTTT
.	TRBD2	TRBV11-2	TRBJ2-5	CASSLVPSGMETQYF	TGTGCCAGCAGCTTAGTCCCTAGCGGGATGGAGACCCAGTACTTC
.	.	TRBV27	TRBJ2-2	CASSLTRHAGELFF	TGTGCCAGCAGTTTAACCCGTCACGCCGGGGAGCTGTTTTTT
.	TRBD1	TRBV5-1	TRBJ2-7	CASRFGTGGLYEQYF	TGCGCCAGCAGGTTTGGGACAGGGGGTCTCTACGAGCAGTACTTC
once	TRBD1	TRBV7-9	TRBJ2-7	CASSLDPGGNEQYF	TGTGCCAGCAGCTTAGATCCAGGGGGCAACGAGCAGTACTTC
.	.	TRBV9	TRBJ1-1	CASSASNTEAFF	TGTGCCAGCAGCGCGTCGAACACTGAAGCTTTCTTT
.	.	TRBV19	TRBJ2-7	CASSPTGGPYEQYF	TGTGCCAGTAGTCCTACCGGGGGCCCCTACGAGCAGTACTTC
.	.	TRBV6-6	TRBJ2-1	CASSYSESNEQFF	TGTGCCAGCAGTTACTCGGAAAGCAATGAGCAGTTCTTC
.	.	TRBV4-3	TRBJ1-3	CASSQVLGYSGNTIYF	TGCGCCAGCAGCCAAGTTCTAGGCTACTCTGGAAACACCATATATTTT
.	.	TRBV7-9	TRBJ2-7	CASSFYVYGAYEQYF	TGTGCCAGCAGCTTCTATGTGTACGGCGCCTACGAGCAGTACTTC
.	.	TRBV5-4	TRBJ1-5	CASKSGGYNQPQHF	TGTGCCAGCAAATCTGGAGGATACAATCAGCCCCAGCATTTT
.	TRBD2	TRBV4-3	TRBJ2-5	CASQRGQETQYF	TGCGCCAGCCAGCGGGGCCAAGAGACCCAGTACTTC
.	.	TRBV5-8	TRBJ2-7	CASSLTPRFNVSSYEQYF	TGTGCCAGCAGCTTGACGCCCCGTTTTAACGTCAGCTCCTACGAGCAGTACTTC
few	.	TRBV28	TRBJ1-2	CASRDGPSSGYTF	TGTGCCAGCAGGGACGGGCCGTCCTCTGGCTACACCTTC
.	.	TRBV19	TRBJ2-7	CASSLTDSSYEQYF	TGTGCCAGTAGCTTAACAGACAGTTCCTACGAGCAGTACTTC
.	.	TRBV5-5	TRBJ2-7	CASSLVQPLSYEQYF	TGTGCCAGCAGCTTGGTACAGCCCCTCTCCTACGAGCAGTACTTC
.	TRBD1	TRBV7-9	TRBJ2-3	CASSPTGASTDTQYF	TGTGCCAGCAGCCCGACAGGGGCTAGCACAGATACGCAGTATTTT
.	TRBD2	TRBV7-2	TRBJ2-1	CASSQLAGVYNEQFF	TGTGCCAGCAGCCAACTAGCGGGTGTCTACAATGAGCAGTTCTTC
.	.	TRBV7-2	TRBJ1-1	CASSLYRLDTEAFF	TGTGCCAGCAGCTTATACAGGTTGGACACTGAAGCTTTCTTT
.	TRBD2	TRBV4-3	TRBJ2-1	CASSQGVVGSGRARDEQFF	TGCGCCAGCAGCCAAGGGGTCGTAGGTAGCGGGAGGGCCAGGGATGAGCAGTTCTTC
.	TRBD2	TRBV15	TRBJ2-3	CATSRERLAPDTQYF	TGTGCCACCAGCAGAGAGAGACTAGCCCCAGATACGCAGTATTTT
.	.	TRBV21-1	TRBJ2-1	CASSSRPGQAYNEQFF	TGTGCCAGCAGCTCCCGACCGGGACAGGCGTACAATGAGCAGTTCTTC
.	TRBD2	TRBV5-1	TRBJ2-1	CASSGPSSGFRNEQFF	TGCGCCAGCTCCGGTCCCAGTAGCGGGTTTCGCAATGAGCAGTTCTTC